This T cell receptor (beta chain) appears in the sequencing data of a study of tumor-infiltrating lymphocytes in primary liver carcinoma. Investigators took RNA and DNA out together from roughly 21-30 mg of unsorted bulk tissue. The germline gives CDR1 KGHSH, CDR2 LQKENI. Trimming at V came to 6 bases and at J to 5 bases, leaving 12 bases not matched to a gene. This CDR3 comprises 15 residues. Regarding this clonotype: In this CDR3 the conserved last residue, phenylalanine or tryptophan, is missing, so a read error is likely.

Reverse transcription of about 500 ng total RNA with a constant-region primer produced TCR beta cDNA. A slightly modified ARM-PCR protocol with three nested multiplex PCR rounds produced these TCR beta libraries. The two initial PCR rounds, around 11 cycles each, used TRBV1-TRBV30 forward and C-beta reverse primers. TCRdb processed the multiplex PCR reads anew with MiXCR; each CDR3 protein has one entry. The sample records about 50,000 distinct CDR3 sequences, around 77% being singletons. The source material was liver tumor tissue from sampling region 5. Sample subset: tumor region T5, tumor centre. The clonotype was recovered from a man aged 40-55 years with primary liver carcinoma and hepatitis B virus infection. The chain couples TRBV18 to TRBJ2-5; 7 positions match TRBD1. The CDR3 DNA follows: TGTGCCAGCTCCACCGAGGGGGCCCCGTTGGAGACCCAGTACCTC. It translates to CASSTEGAPLETQYL.